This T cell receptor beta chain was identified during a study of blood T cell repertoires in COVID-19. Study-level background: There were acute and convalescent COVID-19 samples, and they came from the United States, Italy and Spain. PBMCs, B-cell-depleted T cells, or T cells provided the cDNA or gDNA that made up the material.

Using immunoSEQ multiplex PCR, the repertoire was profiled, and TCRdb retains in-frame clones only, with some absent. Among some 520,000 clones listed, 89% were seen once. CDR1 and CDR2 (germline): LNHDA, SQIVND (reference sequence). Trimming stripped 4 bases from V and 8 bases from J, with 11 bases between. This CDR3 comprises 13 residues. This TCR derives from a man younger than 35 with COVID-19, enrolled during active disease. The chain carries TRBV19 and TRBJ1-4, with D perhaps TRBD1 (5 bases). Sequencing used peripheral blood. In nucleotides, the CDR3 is TGTGCCAGTAGTAGCAGGGTGGGGGAAAAACTGTTTTTT. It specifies CASSSRVGEKLFF.